These 16 T cell receptor beta chains originate from one sample sequenced in a study of blood T cell repertoires in COVID-19. TCRdb's table, derived via immunoSEQ multiplex PCR, lists solely in-frame clones and lacks some. The profile shows roughly 250,000 clones, around 90% of them singletons. Sequenced: PBMCs or T cells enriched from blood (not recorded which). These receptors were obtained from a woman in her 30s with acute COVID-19.

V gene TRBV3-1 (or the pseudogene TRBV3-2) combines with J gene TRBJ2-2; a weak D match, TRBD2 (6 bases). Germline V gene sequence: CDR1 LGHDT, CDR2 YNNKEL (reference sequence). This CDR3 has 16 residues. V was cut by 1 base and J by 7 bases, with 16 bases left in between. CDR3 DNA: TGTGCCAGCAGCCAAGTACCTCCGGGAGCGGTCGGGGAGCTGTTTTTT. This encodes CASSQVPPGAVGELFF.

The V gene is TRBV7-2, the J gene TRBJ1-4; 8 bases are shared with TRBD1. The germline CDR1 and CDR2 sequences are SGHTA and FQGNSA. V trimming: 4 bases; J trimming: 10 bases; junction bases outside the gene matches: 8. The CDR3 spans 14 residues. CDR3 sequence: CASSSDRGIVKLFF. Here the CDR3 DNA reads TGTGCCAGCAGCTCCGACAGGGGTATAGTAAAACTGTTTTTT.

This chain connects TRBV28 to TRBJ1-2; possible D gene TRBD1, 6 bases. CDR1 MDHEN and CDR2 SYDVKM come from the germline V gene. The CDR3 runs to 16 residues. Trimming left V 2 bases short and J 4 bases short, with 17 bases between. CDR3 sequence reads: CASSLRQGNGGYGYTF. The CDR3 nucleotides read TGTGCCAGCAGTTTACGGCAGGGGAACGGTGGCTATGGCTACACCTTC.

The CDR3 region is CASSLWHRIIDTQYF. CDR3 coding DNA: TGTGCCAGCAGTTTGTGGCACCGAATTATAGATACGCAGTATTTT. The J gene is TRBJ2-3, the V gene TRBV28; no firm D call. CDR3 length: 15 residues. Germline V CDR1 and CDR2: MDHEN, SYDVKM. With 3 bases removed from V and 5 bases from J, the gap between germline ends came to 15 bases.

This rearrangement joins TRBV15 to TRBJ2-7; D uncertain. Looked up from germline, CDR1 is LNHNV and CDR2 is YYDKDF (reference sequence). With 0 bases removed from V and 2 bases from J, the gap between germline ends came to 11 bases. This CDR3 is built from 15 residues. CDR3 sequence reads: CATSRDLAATYEQYF. CDR3 DNA sequence: TGTGCCACCAGCAGAGATCTGGCGGCTACCTACGAGCAGTACTTC.

This clone was seen a handful of times. This chain connects TRBV3-1 (or the pseudogene TRBV3-2) to TRBJ1-6; D call uncertain. The CDR3 spans 15 residues. Germline CDR1 and CDR2: LGHDT and YNNKEL (reference sequence). Between the trimmed V and J ends, which lost 1 base and 8 bases, there was a span of 12 bases. The DNA for the CDR3 is TGTGCCAGCAGCCAAGTAGGGCGGCGGGATTCACCCCTCCACTTT. It translates to CASSQVGRRDSPLHF.

The chain employs TRBV3-1 (or the pseudogene TRBV3-2) and TRBJ2-5; 10 nucleotides align to TRBD1. Germline CDR1 and CDR2: LGHDT and YNNKEL (reference sequence). With 0 bases clipped from V and 5 bases from J, the junction kept 15 bases outside the gene matches. This CDR3 contains 19 residues. The CDR3 protein is CASSQDHWRTGGIWETQYF. The CDR3 DNA follows: TGTGCCAGCAGCCAAGATCATTGGAGGACAGGGGGTATTTGGGAGACCCAGTACTTC.

This clone was observed a handful of times. In the same sample, other DNA sequences code for this CDR3. The gene calls are TRBV5-1 and TRBJ1-5; the D gene is possibly TRBD1 (5 bases). The germline V gene encodes CDR1 SGHRS and CDR2 YFSETQ. There are 15 residues in the CDR3. V was shortened by 0 bases and J by 1 base, with 8 bases between the two germline ends. CDR3 region: CASSLAGLSNQPQHF. The CDR3 region has the DNA TGCGCCAGCAGCTTGGCAGGGTTGAGCAATCAGCCCCAGCATTTT.

In DNA, the CDR3 is TGTGCCAGCAGCCGAGGGGGCTACACCGGGGAGCTGTTTTTT. Translating it yields CASSRGGYTGELFF. The rearrangement links TRBV2 to TRBJ2-2, with 7 bases that match TRBD1. In germline, CDR1 is SNHLY, CDR2 FYNNEI. The CDR3 sequence is 14 residues long. V lost 6 bases to trimming and J lost 3 bases; unmatched junction nucleotides: 4.

The chain carries TRBV29-1 and TRBJ1-2; D unclear. CDR1 and CDR2 (germline): SQVTM, ANQGSEA. The CDR3 sequence is 11 residues long. V lost 4 bases and J 7 bases, leaving 10 bases between the germline ends. CDR3 nucleotide sequence: TGCAGCGTTGGGCATCCTGGTGGCTACACCTTC. Translated, it gives CSVGHPGGYTF.

The V and J genes are TRBV3-1 (or the pseudogene TRBV3-2) and TRBJ2-5; D is possibly TRBD2 (6 bases). Germline V gives CDR1 LGHDT, CDR2 YNNKEL (reference sequence). Trimming pared 1 base from V and 9 bases from J, leaving 18 bases between. CDR3 length: 15 residues. CDR3 DNA: TGTGCCAGCAGCCAAGGGGCCGGCCTCGGGGAGGCCCAGTACTTC. Its translation: CASSQGAGLGEAQYF.

CDR3 nucleotide sequence: TGTGCCAGCAGTTTATCGGGGCTCCAGCCCCAGCATTTT. Translating gives CASSLSGLQPQHF. This chain joins TRBV27 and TRBJ1-5; a weak D match, TRBD1 (5 bases). Trimming took off 0 bases at V and 7 bases at J, with 7 bases between the two ends. Germline V gives CDR1 MNHEY, CDR2 SMNVEV (reference sequence). This CDR3 has 13 amino acids.

The rearrangement uses TRBV2 and TRBJ2-1; TRBD2 agrees at 8 bases. CDR1 SNHLY and CDR2 FYNNEI come from the germline V gene. The CDR3 consists of 16 residues. After removal of 5 bases from V and 4 bases from J, the junction contained 10 bases not matched to a gene. The CDR3 loop reads CASSPPGRGVYNEQFF. CDR3 DNA: TGTGCCAGCAGTCCGCCGGGGCGGGGGGTTTACAATGAGCAGTTCTTC.

The chain employs TRBV28 and TRBJ1-2, with a possible D match to TRBD1 (5 bases). Trimming took off 5 bases at V and 8 bases at J, with 18 bases between the two ends. CDR1 and CDR2 from the germline V gene are MDHEN and SYDVKM. The CDR3 loop spans 14 amino acids. This CDR3 reads CASSPPGRAAGYTF. The CDR3 DNA sequence: TGTGCCAGCAGTCCTCCAGGGAGGGCGGCGGGCTACACCTTC.

The chain is built from TRBV4-2 and TRBJ2-7; 10 bases align to TRBD2. V shed 2 bases and J 1 base; nucleotides not matched to a gene: 5. The CDR3 runs to 16 residues. Germline V CDR1 and CDR2: LGHNA, YNFKEQ. The CDR3 reads CASSQKSGGVSYEQYF. CDR3 DNA sequence: TGTGCCAGCAGCCAAAAAAGCGGGGGGGTTTCCTACGAGCAGTACTTC.

This rearrangement joins TRBV6-5 to TRBJ2-3; 7 nucleotides agree with TRBD1. Unmatched junction bases numbered 4, after V lost 6 bases and J lost 1 base. CDR1 and CDR2 from the germline V gene are MNHEY and SVGAGI. The CDR3 has 14 residues. In DNA form, the CDR3 reads TGTGCCAGCAGAAGAGGACAGGGCACAGATACGCAGTATTTT. Protein sequence: CASRRGQGTDTQYF.